This TCR beta chain was observed in a study of blood T cells in healthy people across ages. The length of the CDR3 is 15 residues. V lost 5 bases, J lost 5 bases, and 8 bases stayed unmatched. In germline, CDR1 is SGHNT, CDR2 YENEEA. A sample-barcoded 5' primer and a J-beta primer mix were used in a second PCR of about 7 to 12 cycles. MiXCR, applied by TCRdb to the 5' RACE reads, yields one record per CDR3 protein. The sample shows 850,000 to 950,000 distinct CDR3 sequences, under 35% of them seen only once. Sample: blood. This TCR came from a woman of 80 years or more in good health. The V call is TRBV11-3, the J call TRBJ2-3; 9 bases align to TRBD2. The CDR3 here is CASSPRGGAEDTQYF. The DNA for the CDR3 is TGTGCCAGCAGCCCGCGGGGGGGGGCAGAAGATACGCAGTATTTT.